Listed below are T cell receptor beta chains from one sample, sequenced in a study of cytotoxic CD8 clonotypes in ibrutinib-treated CLL. This table comes from immunoSEQ multiplex PCR, and its TCRdb copy is limited to in-frame clones, with some not included. The table lists roughly 150,000 clones, approximately 77% of them singletons. The starting material was PBMCs, obtained after 12 months of ibrutinib treatment. The receptor set was obtained from a human donor with chronic lymphocytic leukemia. Both conserved end residues are part of each CDR3. D genes are given only for firm matches. Size tells how often a clone was seen (once, few, many) or the class of an expanded clone, and some rows leave it out.

cdr3_nt cdr3_aa v_call d_call j_call clone_size
TGTGCCAGTGGGGGGACGGGGGCGAGACAGCCCCAGCATTTT CASGGTGARQPQHF TRBV2 . TRBJ1-5 .
TGCAGCGTTGAGGAGTCAGGGGTGATCAGTAACTATGGCTACACCTTC CSVEESGVISNYGYTF TRBV29-1 . TRBJ1-2 .
TGTGCCAGTAGTATGGGTTCCAATCAGCCCCAGCATTTT CASSMGSNQPQHF TRBV19 . TRBJ1-5 .
TGTGCCAGCAGCTTGGATCGATCGGGTGGCTACACCTTC CASSLDRSGGYTF TRBV5-6 . TRBJ1-2 .
TGTGCCAGCTCAAGTACAGGGTGGAATTCGGGGGAGACCCAGTACTTC CASSSTGWNSGETQYF TRBV19 . TRBJ2-5 .
TGTGCCAGCAACGCGCAGGGGGCAAAGGATACGCAGTATTTT CASNAQGAKDTQYF TRBV7-9 TRBD1 TRBJ2-3 .
TGTGCCAGCAGTTTTTCCATGGCAGGCTTATCCTACGAGCAGTACTTC CASSFSMAGLSYEQYF TRBV28 . TRBJ2-7 .
TGCGCCAGCAGCTCCGAGGGACAATTGAACACTGAAGCTTTCTTT CASSSEGQLNTEAFF TRBV5-1 . TRBJ1-1 once
TGTGCCAGCAGCTTCGGCCGCAATGAGCAGTTCTTC CASSFGRNEQFF TRBV7-2 . TRBJ2-1 .
TGTGCCAGCAGCCTCCGGGGGCAAGAGCAGTACTTC CASSLRGQEQYF TRBV7-2 . TRBJ2-7 .
TGTGCCAGCAGCAAAGATCGGACTAGCGAGCCCCACGAGCAGTACTTC CASSKDRTSEPHEQYF TRBV21-1 . TRBJ2-7 .
TGTGCCAGCAGTCCGTACGTTGATTACAATGAGCAGTTCTTC CASSPYVDYNEQFF TRBV28 . TRBJ2-1 once
TGTGCCAGCAGCAAGAACAGGGGGGGGAGCAATCAGCCCCAGCATTTT CASSKNRGGSNQPQHF TRBV28 TRBD1 TRBJ1-5 .
TGCGCCAGCAGCTACCGGGACAGCGGAGACACCATATATTTT CASSYRDSGDTIYF TRBV5-1 TRBD1 TRBJ1-3 .
TGTGCCAGCAGTTTATCGGCTGCCTACTTCTCTGGAAACACCATATATTTT CASSLSAAYFSGNTIYF TRBV27 . TRBJ1-3 .
TGTGCCAGCAGTTTAACAGTAGCGGGGGGCTATGAGCAGTTCTTC CASSLTVAGGYEQFF TRBV27 TRBD2 TRBJ2-1 .
TGTGCCACCAGCAGAGATGGGGCGAAGGGCAAGGATGGCTACACCTTC CATSRDGAKGKDGYTF TRBV15 . TRBJ1-2 .
TGCGCCAGCAGCCAAGTTTTGACAAATGTCCTGACTTTC CASSQVLTNVLTF TRBV4-1 . TRBJ2-6 .